These T cell receptor beta chains were read from a single sample in a study of blood T cell repertoires in COVID-19. Assay: immunoSEQ multiplex PCR; the TCRdb copy retains only in-frame clones and omits some. Here the sample spans roughly 170,000 clones, about 72% being singletons. Material: PBMCs or T cells enriched from blood (not recorded which). The receptors come from a woman between 50 and 59 years old who had recovered from COVID-19. Each CDR3 is given with its conserved first and last residue. The D gene is left open where the match is weak.

d_call	j_call	v_call	cdr3_aa
.	TRBJ1-1	TRBV7-9	CASIEMNTEAFF
.	TRBJ2-1	TRBV6-5	CASSFSGEQFF
TRBD1	TRBJ2-5	TRBV2	CASSEMGQGAETQYF
.	TRBJ2-7	TRBV24-1	CATSSGGIYEQYF
TRBD2	TRBJ2-5	TRBV25-1	CASSVPGLAVQETQYF
.	TRBJ2-2	TRBV28	CASRGDGLNTGELFF
.	TRBJ1-1	TRBV4-1	CASSQDSTRGNTEAFF
.	TRBJ2-2	TRBV28	CASSGRGTNTGELFF
TRBD1	TRBJ1-5	TRBV6-5	CASSYSQGAQPQHF
.	TRBJ1-6	TRBV19	CASRRQINSPLHF
.	TRBJ2-5	TRBV3-1/TRBV3-2	CASSPSGAIETQYF
TRBD2	TRBJ2-3	TRBV3-1/TRBV3-2	CASSPRRSSGRRGFGTDTQYF
.	TRBJ2-5	TRBV9	CASSVGSYTLQETQYF
.	TRBJ1-1	TRBV19	CASTPWEGNTEAFF
.	TRBJ2-7	TRBV10-1	CASSPTWNPYEQYF
TRBD2	TRBJ2-3	TRBV5-8	CASSLDRLAGVGDTQYF
TRBD2	TRBJ2-1	TRBV7-3	CASSLRGTSGYNEQFF
TRBD2	TRBJ2-1	TRBV6-4	CASSEGLAALDEQFF
TRBD1	TRBJ2-5	TRBV24-1	CATSSGTGGKETQYF
.	TRBJ2-7	TRBV24-1	CATSEEGAYEQYF
.	TRBJ2-4	TRBV7-2	CASSFHPATTVAKNIQYF
.	TRBJ1-2	TRBV28	CASSESGGGYTF
TRBD1	TRBJ1-1	TRBV3-1/TRBV3-2	CASSPSRGTEAFF
.	TRBJ1-5	TRBV3-1/TRBV3-2	CASSQDAGGDQPQHF
.	TRBJ1-1	TRBV6-2/TRBV6-3	CASSFLRVGGGAFF
.	TRBJ2-7	TRBV2	CASRSPPGGAGGRVIYEQYF
.	TRBJ2-2	TRBV5-1	CASSPGPTPWNTGELFF
.	TRBJ1-5	TRBV29-1	CSGWGVYSNQPQHF
.	TRBJ2-3	TRBV28	CASSAGSSDTQYF
.	TRBJ2-7	TRBV28	CASSFEGGCYEQYF
TRBD1	TRBJ2-7	TRBV11-2	CASSLGPGGFYEQYF
.	TRBJ1-4	TRBV10-3	CAIKGGMDEKLFF
.	TRBJ2-1	TRBV6-2/TRBV6-3	CASSLLVDSSYNEQFF
TRBD2	TRBJ2-3	TRBV19	CASSLLAGVPPDTQYF
.	TRBJ2-1	TRBV5-1	CASRSGSSYNEQFF
TRBD1	TRBJ1-1	TRBV4-1	CASSQGNRGPNTEAFF
.	TRBJ2-1	TRBV7-7	CASSPDRLSSSYNEQFF
.	TRBJ2-3	TRBV13	CASSSRDLDTQYF
TRBD2	TRBJ2-1	TRBV28	CASTTAGTSVNEQFF
TRBD1	TRBJ2-3	TRBV19	CASRAVKGAGTDTQYF
.	TRBJ2-7	TRBV19	CASSRDSLGYEQYF
.	TRBJ1-2	TRBV6-4	CASSQGPSYGYTF
TRBD1	TRBJ1-1	TRBV5-4	CASSLLTGVRNTEAFF
TRBD2	TRBJ2-7	TRBV11-2	CASRDPGTSGFEQYF
.	TRBJ1-2	TRBV29-1	CSSGQGHGYTF
TRBD1	TRBJ1-6	TRBV7-6	CASSEGQGAGWSPLHF
.	TRBJ2-5	TRBV3-1/TRBV3-2	CASSPIQETQYF
.	TRBJ1-2	TRBV19	CASSIETGRLDYTF
TRBD1	TRBJ1-2	TRBV30	CAWSLGRGLRSGRDGYTF
TRBD1	TRBJ2-1	TRBV18	CASSRDRSANEQFF
.	TRBJ1-3	TRBV7-2	CASSLAPGPRSGNTIYF
.	TRBJ1-1	TRBV11-3	CASSRSDRSEAFF
.	TRBJ2-2	TRBV9	CASSVARTHTGELFF
.	TRBJ2-1	TRBV4-3	CASSQVVGYSYNEQFF
TRBD2	TRBJ2-1	TRBV27	CASSLGTSGHDEQFF
TRBD2	TRBJ2-7	TRBV7-9	CASRPSGPYEQYF
TRBD1	TRBJ2-5	TRBV28	CASSFAGTGGVETQYF